Described below is a single T cell receptor (beta chain) sequence and its context. Its antigen is unknown. This record comes from a study of shared clonotypes between healthy human individuals. Negatively enriched CD4+ T cells were divided by CD45RA into naive and memory. Some clones are missing from TCRdb's copy, which holds only in-frame ones; the method was immunoSEQ multiplex PCR. Here the sample spans under 1,100,000 clones, approximately 80% being singletons. The CDR3 covers 11 residues. CDR1 is DFQATT and CDR2 is SNEGSKA in the germline V gene (reference sequence). Trimming stripped 6 bases from V and 6 bases from J, with 10 bases between. Study-wide points: Generally, naive subsets came out with larger estimated richness than memory subsets.

The clonotype comes from a man between 18 and 35 years old in good health. Some clones in this sample may be carry-over from other donors' samples. The chain recombines TRBV20-1 with TRBJ2-3, with D perhaps matching TRBD1 (5 bases). Sequenced: memory CD4+ T cells from PBMCs. This sample's subset: CD45RA-negative fraction. CDR3 protein: CSAAKGDTQYF. The CDR3 nucleotides are TGCAGTGCCGCTAAGGGGGATACGCAGTATTTT.